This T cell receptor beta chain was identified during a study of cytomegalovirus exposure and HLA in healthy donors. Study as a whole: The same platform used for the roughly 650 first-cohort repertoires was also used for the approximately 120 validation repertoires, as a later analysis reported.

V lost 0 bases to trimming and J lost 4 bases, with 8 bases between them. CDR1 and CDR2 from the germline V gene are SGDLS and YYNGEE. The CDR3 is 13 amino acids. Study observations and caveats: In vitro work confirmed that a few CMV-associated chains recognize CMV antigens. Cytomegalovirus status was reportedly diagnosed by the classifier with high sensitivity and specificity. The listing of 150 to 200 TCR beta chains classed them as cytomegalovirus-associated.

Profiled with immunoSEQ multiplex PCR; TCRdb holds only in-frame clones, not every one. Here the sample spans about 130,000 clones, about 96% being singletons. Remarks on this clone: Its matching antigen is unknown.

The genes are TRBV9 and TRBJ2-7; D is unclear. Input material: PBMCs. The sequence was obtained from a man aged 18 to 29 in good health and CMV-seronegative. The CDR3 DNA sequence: TGTGCCAGCAGCGTAGGGGCCGATTACGAGCAGTACTTC. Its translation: CASSVGADYEQYF.